The clone carrying this TCR beta chain was found a few times. The antigen remains undetermined. This CDR3 is built from 13 residues. Germline V gene data show CDR1 as MNHEY and CDR2 as SVGAGI. Germline trimming cut 6 bases from V and 6 bases from J; bases unmatched to any gene: 3. Using its own MiXCR run on the 5' RACE reads, TCRdb lists one record per CDR3 protein. The sample has about 190,000 distinct CDR3 sequences; around 20% are singletons. The sample belongs to a study of T-cell memory formation after mild COVID-19. Findings and caveats of the study: Contracting CD4+ clones sat mainly in CM and EM; CD8+ in EMRA.

The V call is TRBV6-5, the J call TRBJ2-1, with 9 positions matching TRBD2. The sequencing input was PBMCs or a T cell subset sorted from them (not recorded which). The receptor comes from an adult woman who had mild COVID-19 (a few samples of this study predate the infection). Cell type and time point are not known. The CDR3 coding sequence is TGTGCCAGCAGGACAGCGGGAGGCAATGAGCAGTTCTTC. It encodes CASRTAGGNEQFF.